This T cell receptor beta chain was profiled in a study of response to subunit inactivated influenza vaccine. This clonotype was picked up many times. V was pared by 4 bases and J by 2 bases, with 9 bases between. This CDR3 has 14 residues. Per germline, CDR1 LGHNA and CDR2 YNFKEQ. TCRdb passed the RT-PCR reads through MiXCR, listing each CDR3 protein once. The repertoire holds a few hundred thousand distinct CDR3 sequences, with 21% as singletons. The chain employs TRBV4-2 and TRBJ2-1; no firm D call. The starting material was PBMCs from blood, obtained less than 22 months after vaccination. The clonotype was recovered from a man aged 50 to 69 who received an inactivated influenza vaccine. This chain's CDR3 is CASSLPGPYNEQFF. The CDR3 DNA is TGTGCCAGCAGCCTTCCGGGCCCCTACAATGAGCAGTTCTTC.